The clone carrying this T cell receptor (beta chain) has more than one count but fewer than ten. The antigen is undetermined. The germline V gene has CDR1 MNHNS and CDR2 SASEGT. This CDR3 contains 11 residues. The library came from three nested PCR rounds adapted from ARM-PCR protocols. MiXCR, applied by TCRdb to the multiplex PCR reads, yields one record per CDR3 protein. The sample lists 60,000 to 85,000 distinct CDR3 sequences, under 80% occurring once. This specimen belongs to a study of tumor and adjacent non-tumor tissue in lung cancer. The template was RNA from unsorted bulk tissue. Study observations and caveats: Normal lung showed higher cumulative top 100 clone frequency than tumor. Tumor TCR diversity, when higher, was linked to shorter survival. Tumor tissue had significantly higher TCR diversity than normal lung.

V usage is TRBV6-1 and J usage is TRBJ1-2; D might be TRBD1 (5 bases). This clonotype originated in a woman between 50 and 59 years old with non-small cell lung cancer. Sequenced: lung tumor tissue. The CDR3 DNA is TGTGCTAGTAACCGGGACTATCTCTACACCTTC. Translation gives CASNRDYLYTF.